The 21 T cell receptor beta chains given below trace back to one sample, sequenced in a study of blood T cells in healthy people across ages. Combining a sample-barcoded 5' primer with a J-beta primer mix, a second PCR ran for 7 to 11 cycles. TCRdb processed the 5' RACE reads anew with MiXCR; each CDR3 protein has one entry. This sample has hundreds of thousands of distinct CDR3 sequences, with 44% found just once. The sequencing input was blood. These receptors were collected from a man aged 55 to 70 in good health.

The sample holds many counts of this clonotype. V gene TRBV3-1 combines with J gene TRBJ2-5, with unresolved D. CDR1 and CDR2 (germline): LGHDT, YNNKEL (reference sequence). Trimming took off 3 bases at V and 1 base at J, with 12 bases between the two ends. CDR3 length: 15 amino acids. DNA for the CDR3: TGTGCCAGCAGCCATAGGACCCATAGCCAAGAGACCCAGTACTTC. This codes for CASSHRTHSQETQYF.

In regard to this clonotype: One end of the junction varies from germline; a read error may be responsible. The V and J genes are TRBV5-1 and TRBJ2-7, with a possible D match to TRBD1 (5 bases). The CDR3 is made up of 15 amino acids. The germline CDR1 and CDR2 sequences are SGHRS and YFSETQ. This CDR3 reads CASSSNRWGSYEQYF. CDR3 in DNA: TGCGCTAGCAGCTCGAACAGGTGGGGCTCCTACGAGCAGTACTTC.

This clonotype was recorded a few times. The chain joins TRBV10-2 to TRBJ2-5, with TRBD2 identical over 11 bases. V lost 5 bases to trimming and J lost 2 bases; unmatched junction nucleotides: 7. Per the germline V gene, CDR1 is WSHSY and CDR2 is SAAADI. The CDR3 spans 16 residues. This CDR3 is CASSLITSGGQETQYF. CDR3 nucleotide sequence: TGCGCCAGCAGTCTGATCACTAGCGGGGGACAAGAGACCCAGTACTTC.

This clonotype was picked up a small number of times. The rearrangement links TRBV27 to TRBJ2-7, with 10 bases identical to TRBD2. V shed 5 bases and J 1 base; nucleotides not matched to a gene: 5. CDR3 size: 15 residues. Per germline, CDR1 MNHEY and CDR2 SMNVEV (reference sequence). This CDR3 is CASSGLTSGSYEQYF. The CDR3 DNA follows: TGTGCCAGCAGTGGCCTGACTAGCGGGTCCTACGAGCAGTACTTC.

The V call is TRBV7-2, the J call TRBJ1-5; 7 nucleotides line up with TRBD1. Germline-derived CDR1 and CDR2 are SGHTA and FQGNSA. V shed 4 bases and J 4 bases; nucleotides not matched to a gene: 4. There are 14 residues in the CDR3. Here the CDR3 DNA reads TGTGCCAGCAGCTCGGGACAGCTTAATCAGCCCCAGCATTTT. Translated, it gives CASSSGQLNQPQHF.

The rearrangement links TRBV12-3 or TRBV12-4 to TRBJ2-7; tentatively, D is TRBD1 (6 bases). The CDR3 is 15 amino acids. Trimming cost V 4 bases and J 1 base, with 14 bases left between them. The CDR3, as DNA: TGTGCCAGCAGTTCCGACAGGATAAGTTCCTACGAGCAGTACTTC. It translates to CASSSDRISSYEQYF.

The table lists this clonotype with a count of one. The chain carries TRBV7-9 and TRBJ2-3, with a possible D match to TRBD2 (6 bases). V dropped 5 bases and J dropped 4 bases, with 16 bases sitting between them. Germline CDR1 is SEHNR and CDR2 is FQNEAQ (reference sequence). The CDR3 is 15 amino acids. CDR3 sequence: CASSNPAGRADTQYF. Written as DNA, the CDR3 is TGTGCCAGCAGCAATCCTGCGGGGAGAGCAGATACGCAGTATTTT.

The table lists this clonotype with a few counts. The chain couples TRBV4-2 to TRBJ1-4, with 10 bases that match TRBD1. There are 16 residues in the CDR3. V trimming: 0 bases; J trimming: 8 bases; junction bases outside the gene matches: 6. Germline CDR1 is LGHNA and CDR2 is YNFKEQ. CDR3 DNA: TGTGCCAGCAGCCAAGAACTCGGGACAGGGGACGAAAAACTGTTTTTT. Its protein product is CASSQELGTGDEKLFF.

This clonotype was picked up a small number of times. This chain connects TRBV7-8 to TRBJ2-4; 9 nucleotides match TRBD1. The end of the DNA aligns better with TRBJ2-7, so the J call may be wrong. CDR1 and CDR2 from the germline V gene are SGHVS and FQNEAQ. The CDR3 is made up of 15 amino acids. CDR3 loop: CASSPRTGDNSEQYF. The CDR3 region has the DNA TGTGCCAGCAGCCCCAGGACAGGGGATAATTCCGAGCAGTACTTC.

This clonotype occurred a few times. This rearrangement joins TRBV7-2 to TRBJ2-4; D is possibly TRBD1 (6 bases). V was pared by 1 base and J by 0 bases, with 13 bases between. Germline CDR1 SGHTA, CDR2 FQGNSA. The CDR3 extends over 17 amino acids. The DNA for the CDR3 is TGTGCCAGCAGCTTAGTCGGGACACTTATAGCCAAAAACATTCAGTACTTC. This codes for CASSLVGTLIAKNIQYF.

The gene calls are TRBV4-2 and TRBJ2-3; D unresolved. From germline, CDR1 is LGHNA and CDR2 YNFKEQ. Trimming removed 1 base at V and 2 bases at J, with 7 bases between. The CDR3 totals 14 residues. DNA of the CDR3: TGTGCCAGCAGCCAAGGGCAGATCACAGATACGCAGTATTTT. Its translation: CASSQGQITDTQYF.

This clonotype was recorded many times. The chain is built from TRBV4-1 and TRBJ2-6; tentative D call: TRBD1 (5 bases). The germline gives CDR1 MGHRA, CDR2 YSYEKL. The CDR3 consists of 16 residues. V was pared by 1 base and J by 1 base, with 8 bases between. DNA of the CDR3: TGCGCCAGCAGCCAAGTTTCAGGGTCTGGGGCCAACGTCCTGACTTTC. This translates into CASSQVSGSGANVLTF.

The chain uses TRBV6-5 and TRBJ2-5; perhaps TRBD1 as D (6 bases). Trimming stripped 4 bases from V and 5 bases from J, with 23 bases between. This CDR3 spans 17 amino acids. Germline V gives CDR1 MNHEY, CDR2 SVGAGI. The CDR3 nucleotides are TGTGCCAGCAGTTCCTACTCCGTACAGGGCCCGTGGGAGACCCAGTACTTC. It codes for CASSSYSVQGPWETQYF.

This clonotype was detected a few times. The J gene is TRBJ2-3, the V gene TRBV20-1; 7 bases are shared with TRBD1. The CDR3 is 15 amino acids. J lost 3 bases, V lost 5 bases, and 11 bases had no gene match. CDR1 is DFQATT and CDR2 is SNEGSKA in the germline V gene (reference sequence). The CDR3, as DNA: TGCAGTGCTGGGGGCCGGACAGGAGTAACAGATACGCAGTATTTT. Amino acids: CSAGGRTGVTDTQYF.

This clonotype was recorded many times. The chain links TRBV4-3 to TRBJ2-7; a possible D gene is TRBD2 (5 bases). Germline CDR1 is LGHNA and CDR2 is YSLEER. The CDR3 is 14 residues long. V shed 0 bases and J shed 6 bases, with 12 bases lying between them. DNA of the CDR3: TGCGCCAGCAGCCAAGATGCCCCTAGCCGCGAGCAGTACTTC. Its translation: CASSQDAPSREQYF.

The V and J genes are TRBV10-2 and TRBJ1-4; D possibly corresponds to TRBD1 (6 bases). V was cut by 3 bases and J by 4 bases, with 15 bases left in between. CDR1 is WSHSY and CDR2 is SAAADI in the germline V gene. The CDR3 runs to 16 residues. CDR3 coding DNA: TGCGCCAGCAGTGACCTCGAGACAGGAAGTAATGAAAAACTGTTTTTT. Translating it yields CASSDLETGSNEKLFF.

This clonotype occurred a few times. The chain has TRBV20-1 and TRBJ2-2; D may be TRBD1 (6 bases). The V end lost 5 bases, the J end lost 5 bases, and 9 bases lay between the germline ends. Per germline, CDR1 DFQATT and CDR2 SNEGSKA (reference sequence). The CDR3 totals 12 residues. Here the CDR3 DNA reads TGCAGTGCTGCACAGGGAACCGGGGAGCTGTTTTTT. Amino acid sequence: CSAAQGTGELFF.

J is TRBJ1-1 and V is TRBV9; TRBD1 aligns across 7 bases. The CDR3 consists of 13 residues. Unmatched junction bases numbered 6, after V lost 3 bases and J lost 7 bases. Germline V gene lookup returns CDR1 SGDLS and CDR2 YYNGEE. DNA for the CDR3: TGTGCCAGCAGCGCACAGGGGCGGAATGAAGCTTTCTTT. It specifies CASSAQGRNEAFF.

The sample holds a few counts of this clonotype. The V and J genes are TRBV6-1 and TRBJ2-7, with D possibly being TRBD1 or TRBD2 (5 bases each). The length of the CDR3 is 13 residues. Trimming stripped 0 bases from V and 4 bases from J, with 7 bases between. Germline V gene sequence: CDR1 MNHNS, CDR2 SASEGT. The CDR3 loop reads CASSEAGVYEQYF. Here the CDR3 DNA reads TGTGCCAGCAGTGAAGCGGGGGTATACGAGCAGTACTTC.

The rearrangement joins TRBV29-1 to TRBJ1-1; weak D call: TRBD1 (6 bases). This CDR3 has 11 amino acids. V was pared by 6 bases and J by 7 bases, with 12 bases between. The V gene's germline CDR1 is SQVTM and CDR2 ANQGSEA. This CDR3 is CSVTTGFEAFF. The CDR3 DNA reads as TGCAGCGTCACAACAGGGTTTGAAGCTTTCTTT.

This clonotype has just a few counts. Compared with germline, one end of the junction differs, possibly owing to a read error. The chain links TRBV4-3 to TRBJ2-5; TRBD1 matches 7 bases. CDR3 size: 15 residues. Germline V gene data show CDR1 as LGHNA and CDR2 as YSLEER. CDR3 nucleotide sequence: TGCGTCAGCAGCCAAGTCCGACAGGGCGTCGAGACCCAGTACTTC. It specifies CVSSQVRQGVETQYF.